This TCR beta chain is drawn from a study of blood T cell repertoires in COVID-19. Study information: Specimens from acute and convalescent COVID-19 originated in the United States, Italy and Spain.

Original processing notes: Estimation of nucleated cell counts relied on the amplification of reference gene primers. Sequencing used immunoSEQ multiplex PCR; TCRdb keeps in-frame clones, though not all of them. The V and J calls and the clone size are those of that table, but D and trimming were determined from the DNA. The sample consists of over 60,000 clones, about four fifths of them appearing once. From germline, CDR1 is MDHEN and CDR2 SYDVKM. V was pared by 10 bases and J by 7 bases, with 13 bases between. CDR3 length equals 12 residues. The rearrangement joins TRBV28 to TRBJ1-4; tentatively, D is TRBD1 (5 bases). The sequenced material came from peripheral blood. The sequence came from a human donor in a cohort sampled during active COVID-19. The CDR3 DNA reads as TGTGCCACCTTGGACGGGGGTGAAAAACTGTTTTTT. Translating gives CATLDGGEKLFF.